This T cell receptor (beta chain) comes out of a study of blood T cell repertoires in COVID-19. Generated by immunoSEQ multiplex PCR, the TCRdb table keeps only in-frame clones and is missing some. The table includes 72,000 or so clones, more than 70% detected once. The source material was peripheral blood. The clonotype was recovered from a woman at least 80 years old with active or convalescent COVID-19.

This CDR3 reads CASTRGPLYTEAFF. CDR3 bases: TGTGCCAGTACTAGGGGGCCGCTATACACTGAAGCTTTCTTT. The chain uses TRBV19 and TRBJ1-1; 7 bases match TRBD1. This CDR3 comprises 14 residues. Unmatched junction bases numbered 8, after V lost 7 bases and J lost 3 bases. CDR1 is LNHDA, CDR2 SQIVND, per germline (reference sequence).